A selection of T cell receptor beta chains follows, all from one sample in a study of T cells of healthy individuals. One entry per CDR3 protein, called by TCRdb with MiXCR from the 5' RACE reads. The sample records 60,000 to 80,000 distinct CDR3 sequences, around 16% being singletons. The receptors here all came from a human donor in good health. CDR3s include the opening cysteine and the closing phenylalanine or tryptophan. Fields, in order: V gene, J gene, D gene, clone size, CDR3 DNA, CDR3 protein. The D gene is left open where the match is weak. Rows give clone size only sometimes, using once, few, many, or a class for an expanded clone.

TRBV14	TRBJ1-1	-	-	TGTGCCAGCAGTCGGCGGTACACTGAAGCTTTCTTT	CASSRRYTEAFF
TRBV12-3/TRBV12-4	TRBJ2-7	-	many	TGTGCCAGCAGTCCGAGGGCATACGAGCAGTACTTC	CASSPRAYEQYF
TRBV6-6	TRBJ1-5	-	-	TGTGCCAGCAGCCGAACCAAGGGGGATCAGCCCCAGCATTTT	CASSRTKGDQPQHF
TRBV28	TRBJ1-5	-	-	TGTGCCAGCAGTTTAAGGTCAGGCAAGCCCCAGCATTTT	CASSLRSGKPQHF
TRBV12-3/TRBV12-4	TRBJ2-3	-	many	TGTGCCAGCAGCCTGGACAGCCTTAGCACAGATACGCAGTATTTT	CASSLDSLSTDTQYF
TRBV11-1	TRBJ2-1	TRBD2	many	TGTGCCAGCAGCTTAGAGCGGGGGGGCCCCGGTGAGCAGTTCTTC	CASSLERGGPGEQFF
TRBV4-3	TRBJ2-7	TRBD2	many	TGCGCCAGCAGCCATGGGACTAGCGGGATTCCGAGCTCCTACGAGCAGTACTTC	CASSHGTSGIPSSYEQYF
TRBV12-3/TRBV12-4	TRBJ2-1	-	many	TGTGCCAGCAGTTCAAAGCGGAGAGGGATTTACAATGAGCAGTTCTTC	CASSSKRRGIYNEQFF
TRBV28	TRBJ2-5	-	-	TGTGCCAGCAGTCGACCGGACAGTCCCCAAGAGACCCAGTACTTC	CASSRPDSPQETQYF
TRBV7-3	TRBJ2-1	TRBD1	-	TGTGCCAGCAGCTTAACGGGGGGACAGGTCAGCTCCTACAATGAGCAGTTCTTC	CASSLTGGQVSSYNEQFF
TRBV18	TRBJ1-2	-	few	TGTGCCAGCTCACCAAGGGAGAAGGGGCATGGCTACACCTTC	CASSPREKGHGYTF
TRBV23-1	TRBJ2-3	TRBD2	few	TGCGCCAGCAGTCCCCTGGCTCGGGACTACTTCGTCAGCACAGATACGCAGTATTTT	CASSPLARDYFVSTDTQYF
TRBV4-1	TRBJ2-5	TRBD2	few	TGCGCCAGCAGCCAAGAACAGCGGGATGGGGAGACCCAGTACTTC	CASSQEQRDGETQYF
TRBV25-1	TRBJ2-3	-	few	TGTGCCAGCAGTGAAAACGAGGAGGGCACAGATACGCAGTATTTT	CASSENEEGTDTQYF
TRBV12-3/TRBV12-4	TRBJ2-2	TRBD2	many	TGTGCCAGCAGTCCTAGCGGGGGCCGGAACACCGGGGAGCTGTTTTTT	CASSPSGGRNTGELFF
TRBV5-1	TRBJ2-7	-	-	TGCGCCAGCAGCCTCCTCTCCTACGAGCAGTACTTC	CASSLLSYEQYF
TRBV4-3	TRBJ2-7	-	-	TGCGCCAGCAGCCAAGATGCGGCGAACTCCTACGAGCAGTACTTC	CASSQDAANSYEQYF
TRBV20-1	TRBJ2-1	TRBD1	-	TGCAGTGCTAGAGATAGGGGGCTACAGGGTGCGGATGAGCAGTTCTTC	CSARDRGLQGADEQFF
TRBV5-8	TRBJ1-4	-	many	TGTGCCAGCAGCCCAGAGAATAATGAAAAACTGTTTTTT	CASSPENNEKLFF
TRBV5-1	TRBJ2-7	TRBD2	-	TGCGCCAGCAGCCAAAGCGGGACTTTCTCCTACGAGCAGTACTTC	CASSQSGTFSYEQYF
TRBV11-2	TRBJ2-2	-	-	TGTGCCAGCAGCCCGTCAAGCAAGACTTATTCCAACACCGGGGAGCTGTTTTTT	CASSPSSKTYSNTGELFF
TRBV27	TRBJ2-7	-	few	TGTGCCAGCAGTCCCAGGGGTACGAACGAGCAGTACTTC	CASSPRGTNEQYF
TRBV21-1	TRBJ1-5	-	-	TGTGCCAGCAGCCCCCAGACAGGCTTGGATGGCAATCAGCCCCAGCATTTT	CASSPQTGLDGNQPQHF
TRBV20-1	TRBJ1-5	-	few	TGCAGTGCTAGAGAGCCACCGGGCCGAGAGAATCAGCCCCAGCATTTT	CSAREPPGRENQPQHF
TRBV12-3/TRBV12-4	TRBJ2-2	TRBD1	few	TGTGCCAGCAGTCCGCGGGACAGGGGTTACAGCGCGATCTCGAACACCGGGGAGCTGTTTTTT	CASSPRDRGYSAISNTGELFF
TRBV7-9	TRBJ1-1	-	few	TGTGCCAGCAGCTTAGTTCGCAGCCTGAACACTGAAGCTTTCTTT	CASSLVRSLNTEAFF
TRBV30	TRBJ2-2	-	few	TGTGCCTGGAGGGAGGGAAACGGAGGATACACCGGGGAGCTGTTTTTT	CAWREGNGGYTGELFF
TRBV7-9	TRBJ2-1	-	-	TGTGCCAGCAGCTTAGCCGGACCCTTAACAAATGAGCAGTTCTTC	CASSLAGPLTNEQFF
TRBV9	TRBJ2-2	TRBD2	-	TGTGCCAGCAGCTTCAGCGGGAGTGGCACCGGGGAGCTGTTTTTT	CASSFSGSGTGELFF
TRBV7-9	TRBJ1-5	TRBD1	-	TGTGCCAGCAGCGTAGGGGGCACCTTCAATCAGCCCCAGCATTTT	CASSVGGTFNQPQHF
TRBV7-9	TRBJ1-4	-	-	TGTGCCAGCAGCTTGGATCTCTCGAACCCAACTAATGAAAAACTGTTTTTT	CASSLDLSNPTNEKLFF
TRBV20-1	TRBJ2-6	-	few	TGCAGTGCTAGAGATAAAGAGCTCGCGGGGAGTTCCTCTGGGGCCAACGTCCTGACTTTC	CSARDKELAGSSSGANVLTF
TRBV28	TRBJ2-3	-	-	TGTGCCAGCAGTTCTACACGGAATTATCCAGATACGCAGTATTTT	CASSSTRNYPDTQYF
TRBV29-1	TRBJ2-5	-	many	TGCAGCGTTGATCGGACGGATAAAGAGACCCAGTACTTC	CSVDRTDKETQYF
TRBV10-3	TRBJ1-3	TRBD1	many	TGTGCCATCAGTGATACAGGGGGCGGAAACACCATATATTTT	CAISDTGGGNTIYF
TRBV12-3/TRBV12-4	TRBJ1-2	TRBD1	-	TGTGCCAGCAGTCTTAGGGGGCTTGACTATGGCTACACCTTC	CASSLRGLDYGYTF
TRBV2	TRBJ1-4	-	many	TGTGCCAGCACCGAAACCGGCTCTAATGAAAAACTGTTTTTT	CASTETGSNEKLFF